The rows below give T cell receptor beta chains drawn from one sample of a study of PD-1 and CTLA-4 blockade in melanoma. Clones were read by immunoSEQ multiplex PCR, and TCRdb kept only the in-frame ones, dropping some. The sample holds 10,000 to 13,000 clones, roughly 80% seen once. The sequenced sample was CD8+ T cells from peripheral blood, obtained from a patient given anti-PD-1 treatment. The receptors here all came from a human donor with melanoma. Both conserved end residues are part of each CDR3. Each record gives: J gene, D gene, clone size, V gene, CDR3 DNA, CDR3 protein. D genes are given only for firm matches. Part of the rows lack a size; the others show once, few, many or a class for expanded clones.

TRBJ2-7,TRBD1,NA,TRBV7-9,TGTGCCAGCAGCATAGACAGGGGGCTGGGCGAGCAGTACTTC,CASSIDRGLGEQYF
TRBJ2-2,TRBD2,NA,TRBV11-2,TGTGCCAGCAGCTTTCTGGGGGGGAGGACCGGGGAGCTGTTTTTT,CASSFLGGRTGELFF
TRBJ2-5,NA,large,TRBV6-5,TGTGCCAGCAGGGACAGCCAAGAGACCCAGTACTTC,CASRDSQETQYF
TRBJ1-1,TRBD1,few,TRBV9,TGTGCCAGCAGCCTAGGACAGGGATTCACTGAAGCTTTCTTT,CASSLGQGFTEAFF
TRBJ2-5,NA,NA,TRBV19,TGTGCCACCGCACTGGATTACCAAGAGACCCAGTACTTC,CATALDYQETQYF
TRBJ2-5,NA,NA,TRBV12-3/TRBV12-4,TGTGCCAGCACCCCGGCCAGGGAGGAGACCCAGTACTTC,CASTPAREETQYF
TRBJ2-2,TRBD2,few,TRBV9,TGTGCCAGCAGCTCCCCGGGACTAGCGGGCTCGGGGGAGCTGTTTTTT,CASSSPGLAGSGELFF
TRBJ2-7,NA,NA,TRBV4-1,TGCGCCAGCAGCCAAGAGTCGGGGGCGATTAGCGACGAGCAGTACTTC,CASSQESGAISDEQYF
TRBJ1-1,NA,NA,TRBV19,TGTGCCAGTAGTAACCCCAGGGCCGGGAACACTGAAGCTTTCTTT,CASSNPRAGNTEAFF
TRBJ2-7,NA,NA,TRBV5-4,TGTGCCAGCAGCTTGTGGGGGGCCGGGGTCGAGCAGTACTTC,CASSLWGAGVEQYF
TRBJ1-6,NA,NA,TRBV14,TGTGCCAGCAGCCAGTGGGCGACAAATTCACCCCTCCACTTT,CASSQWATNSPLHF
TRBJ2-3,NA,once,TRBV6-1,TGTGCCAGCAGTGAAGGTCTAGGCCGTGTAGATACGCAGTATTTT,CASSEGLGRVDTQYF
TRBJ1-1,NA,NA,TRBV11-2,TGTGCCAGCAGCTTAGACCTCCAGGGGATGAACACTGAAGCTTTCTTT,CASSLDLQGMNTEAFF
TRBJ1-5,TRBD1,once,TRBV2,TGTGCCAGCAGTGAGGGACAGGGGAATCAGCCCCAGCATTTT,CASSEGQGNQPQHF
TRBJ2-7,TRBD2,NA,TRBV20-1,TGCAGTGCTAGTCCGAGACTAGCGGCCGTCTACGAGCAGTACTTC,CSASPRLAAVYEQYF
TRBJ1-2,NA,once,TRBV5-1,TGCGCCAGCAGCTTATACGAAACTAACTATGGCTACACCTTC,CASSLYETNYGYTF
TRBJ2-1,NA,NA,TRBV7-2,TGTGCCAGCGCTATTACCGAGTGGGGCGTTGAGCAGTTCTTC,CASAITEWGVEQFF
TRBJ1-1,NA,NA,TRBV9,TGTGCCAGCAGCCTTTCGGGGTACACTGAAGCTTTCTTT,CASSLSGYTEAFF
TRBJ2-3,TRBD2,NA,TRBV25-1,TGTGCCAGCAGTGCGGGGGGGGGCCCAGATACGCAGTATTTT,CASSAGGGPDTQYF
TRBJ2-1,TRBD1,NA,TRBV5-4,TGTGCCAGCAGCTTGGAGGACAGGGGGAGTGAGCAGTTCTTC,CASSLEDRGSEQFF
TRBJ2-7,NA,NA,TRBV11-3,TGTGCCAGCAGCCCCCGACAGAGATACTACGAGCAGTACTTC,CASSPRQRYYEQYF
TRBJ2-5,NA,NA,TRBV7-7,TGTGCTAGCAGCCCGGGATTGCAAGAGACCCAGTACTTC,CASSPGLQETQYF
TRBJ2-1,TRBD1,NA,TRBV30,TGTGCCTGGAGTCAGGGGGTTCTTGAGCAGTTCTTC,CAWSQGVLEQFF
TRBJ2-7,NA,NA,TRBV7-9,TGTGCCAGCAGCCCAGTTATTGGGTCCCACGAGCAGTACTTC,CASSPVIGSHEQYF
TRBJ2-2,TRBD2,NA,TRBV7-8,TGTGCCAGCAGCCTAATGAGGGAGGGCCCTACGAACACCGGGGAGCTGTTTTTT,CASSLMREGPTNTGELFF
TRBJ2-7,NA,few,TRBV11-2,TGTGCCAGCAGCTCGGGTGCCTACGAGCAGTACTTC,CASSSGAYEQYF
TRBJ1-3,TRBD1,NA,TRBV6-5,TGTGCCAGCAGCCTGGACAGGCCTGGAAACACCATATATTTT,CASSLDRPGNTIYF
TRBJ1-2,NA,NA,TRBV30,TGTGCCTGGAGTGTTGGGTGGAAGGATGGCTACACCTTC,CAWSVGWKDGYTF
TRBJ1-6,NA,NA,TRBV14,TGTGCCAGCAGCCAAGAGGGGGCCCACTATAATTCACCCCTCCACTTT,CASSQEGAHYNSPLHF
TRBJ2-7,TRBD2,medium-sized,TRBV4-1,TGCGCCAGCAGCCGAGGACTAGCAACCTACGAGCAGTACTTC,CASSRGLATYEQYF
TRBJ2-1,NA,NA,TRBV5-8,TGTGCCAGCAGCCCGGACACGGGGCGTAGGTCCTACAATGAGCAGTTCTTC,CASSPDTGRRSYNEQFF
TRBJ2-7,NA,NA,TRBV27,TGTGCCAGCAGTTACGGGGTAGACGCCTACGAGCAGTACTTC,CASSYGVDAYEQYF
TRBJ2-2,TRBD1,NA,TRBV11-3,TGTGCCAGCAGCCCTGGTGGACAGGGGAGGATTGGGAACACCGGGGAGCTGTTTTTT,CASSPGGQGRIGNTGELFF
TRBJ2-1,NA,NA,TRBV7-6,TGTGCCAGCAGCTCCCTCGTGGGGGAGAGCTCCTACAATGAGCAGTTCTTC,CASSSLVGESSYNEQFF
TRBJ2-1,NA,NA,TRBV5-8,TGTGCCAGCAGCTTGGGATCCGAAGGAGGTGAGCAGTTCTTC,CASSLGSEGGEQFF
TRBJ1-2,NA,few,TRBV2,TGTGCCAGCAGTGAAGAACACCGCCGGGATGGCTACACCTTC,CASSEEHRRDGYTF
TRBJ2-7,NA,NA,TRBV4-1,TGCGCCAGCAGCCCCACAGGGAGTTCCCCGTACGGAGAGCAGTACTTC,CASSPTGSSPYGEQYF
TRBJ1-1,NA,NA,TRBV6-6,TGTGCCAGCAGTTACTCCATGGATACTGAAGCTTTCTTT,CASSYSMDTEAFF
TRBJ2-7,NA,once,TRBV5-6,TGTGCCAGCAGCTTGGTTGTGGGGGAGCAGTACTTC,CASSLVVGEQYF
TRBJ2-2,NA,NA,TRBV5-6,TGTGCCAGCAGCCCCGGGGCGAACACCGGGGAGCTGTTTTTT,CASSPGANTGELFF
TRBJ1-1,NA,once,TRBV4-3,TGCGCCAGCAGCCAAGGGCCCGGGGCCAGCGATGAAGCTTTCTTT,CASSQGPGASDEAFF
TRBJ1-1,NA,NA,TRBV9,TGTGCCAGCAGCCCACCCCGGATAACTGAAGCTTTCTTT,CASSPPRITEAFF
TRBJ2-2,NA,NA,TRBV4-1,TGCGCCAGCAGCCTCTTGGGGGGCGGACCTAACACCGGGGAGCTGTTTTTT,CASSLLGGGPNTGELFF
TRBJ2-3,TRBD2,NA,TRBV11-2,TGTGCCAGTCTCGGGTGGACTAGCGCCACAGATACGCAGTATTTT,CASLGWTSATDTQYF
TRBJ2-1,TRBD2,NA,TRBV5-6,TGTGCCAGCAGCCGACTAGCGGGAGCTGATCAGTTCTTC,CASSRLAGADQFF
TRBJ2-3,NA,NA,TRBV12-3/TRBV12-4,TGTGCCAGCACCTGGGAGGATACGCAGTATTTT,CASTWEDTQYF
TRBJ2-3,TRBD1,NA,TRBV13,TGTGCCAGCAGCTTCCGGGACAGGGGATGGGATACGCAGTATTTT,CASSFRDRGWDTQYF
TRBJ1-2,NA,NA,TRBV11-3,TGTGCCAGCAGCTCGAGGGATCCTAACTATGGCTACACCTTC,CASSSRDPNYGYTF
TRBJ1-5,NA,NA,TRBV19,TGTGCCAGTAGTATAGAAGTAGAGCAGGATAGCAATCAGCCCCAGCATTTT,CASSIEVEQDSNQPQHF
TRBJ2-2,NA,NA,TRBV11-3,TGTGCCAGCAGCTGGACGCTGAACACCGGGGAGCTGTTTTTT,CASSWTLNTGELFF
TRBJ2-7,TRBD1,NA,TRBV15,TGTGCCACCAGCAGAGTTGGGACAGATCCTTCCTACGAGCAGTACTTC,CATSRVGTDPSYEQYF
TRBJ2-7,NA,NA,TRBV28,TGTGCCAGCAGGGACCGCCGGGACGAGCAGTACTTC,CASRDRRDEQYF
TRBJ2-7,TRBD2,NA,TRBV7-9,TGTGCCAGCAGCTGGGGAGCGGGAAGACACGAGCAGTACTTC,CASSWGAGRHEQYF
TRBJ2-1,TRBD1,NA,TRBV3-1/TRBV3-2,TGTGCCAGCAGCCAAGAGAATCTCCGGGACAGGGTTTTCTTC,CASSQENLRDRVFF
TRBJ2-5,NA,NA,TRBV7-6,TGTGCCAGCAGTCCAATGCAGGAGACCCAGTACTTC,CASSPMQETQYF